The 15 T cell receptor beta chains reported below all come from one sample, sequenced in a study of monozygotic twins with inflammatory bowel disease. TCRdb re-called the 5' RACE reads; every CDR3 protein appears as one record, without DNA. In total, the table holds 400,000 or so distinct CDR3 sequences. Sample: blood. Every receptor here comes from a human donor with ulcerative colitis or Crohn's disease, or a healthy co-twin of an affected twin (not recorded which).

The rearrangement joins TRBV18 to TRBJ2-4; no DNA is available, so the TRBD2 call from TCRdb remains unchecked. The germline gives CDR1 KGHSH, CDR2 LQKENI. The CDR3 spans 16 residues. The CDR3 protein is CASSPPPSEAKNIQYF. The entire variable domain, with the rest obtained from reference TRBV18 and TRBJ2-4, is as follows: NAGVMQNPRHLVRRRGQEARLRCSPMKGHSHVYWYRQLPEEGLKFMVYLQKENIIDESGMPKERFSAEFPKEGPSILRIQQVVRGDSAAYFCASSPPPSEAKNIQYFGAGTRLSVL.

This chain joins TRBV14 and TRBJ2-1; the TCRdb D gene call, TRBD1, has no DNA to confirm it. CDR3 size: 17 residues. Germline-derived CDR1 and CDR2 are SGHDN and FVKESK. The CDR3 sequence: CASSQLPGQGALNEQFF.

The CDR3 reads CASRATGAGELFF. This chain uses TRBV12-3 or TRBV12-4 with TRBJ2-2; the D call from TCRdb, TRBD1, cannot be confirmed without DNA. The CDR3 length is 13 residues.

This rearrangement joins TRBV5-8 to TRBJ1-2; as DNA is missing, the TRBD1 call by TCRdb cannot be tested. The CDR3 contains 14 residues. Germline V lookup: CDR1 SGHTS, CDR2 YDEGEE. The chain's CDR3 is CASSLDGAGDGYTF.

This sequence joins TRBV12-3 or TRBV12-4 and TRBJ2-1; TCRdb names TRBD1, which stays unverified in the absence of DNA. The CDR3 covers 15 residues. The CDR3 spells CASRLTGTEINEQFF.

The gene calls are TRBV15 and TRBJ2-1; TCRdb reports TRBD1, a call that lacks DNA to check it against. CDR1 and CDR2 from the germline V gene are LNHNV and YYDKDF (reference sequence). The CDR3 is made up of 13 amino acids. This CDR3 is CATGWGGSSEQFF.

This chain joins TRBV5-6 and TRBJ1-5; the D call of TRBD1 rests on TCRdb alone, since no DNA is present to check it. Germline assignment: CDR1 SGHDT and CDR2 YYEEEE. CDR3 length: 15 residues. The CDR3 region is CASSFSRTGRQPQHF.

V usage is TRBV20-1 and J usage is TRBJ2-7; the TRBD2 assignment by TCRdb is unverifiable without DNA. The CDR3 spans 15 residues. Germline V lookup: CDR1 DFQATT, CDR2 SNEGSKA (reference sequence). The CDR3 here is CSARVLAGASYEQYF.

The J gene is TRBJ1-1, the V gene TRBV12-3 or TRBV12-4; TCRdb's D call of TRBD1 is untestable without DNA. This CDR3 is 16 amino acids long. The CDR3 loop is CASSPQLRQGEDEAFF.

The J gene is TRBJ1-1, the V gene TRBV3-1. The germline V gene encodes CDR1 LGHDT and CDR2 YNNKEL (reference sequence). The CDR3 has 12 amino acids. The chain's CDR3 is CASSWGSTEAFF. Combining the CDR3 with reference TRBV3-1 and TRBJ1-1 gives the whole variable domain DTAVSQTPKYLVTQMGNDKSIKCEQNLGHDTMYWYKQDSKKFLKIMFSYNNKELIINETVPNRFSPKSPDKAHLNLHINSLELGDSAVYFCASSWGSTEAFFGQGTRLTVV.

J is TRBJ2-7 and V is TRBV21-1; no DNA is available, so the TRBD1 call from TCRdb remains unchecked. TRBV21-1 is annotated as a pseudogene. This CDR3 spans 14 amino acids. CDR3 region: CASLWGGISYEQYF.

The chain recombines TRBV2 with TRBJ1-1. The CDR3 consists of 12 residues. Germline-derived CDR1 and CDR2 are SNHLY and FYNNEI. This chain's CDR3 is CASSLTVREAFF.

This rearrangement joins TRBV30 to TRBJ2-1; there is no DNA to check the TCRdb D call of TRBD2. The CDR3 has 15 amino acids. Germline V gene data show CDR1 as GTSNPN and CDR2 as SVGIG (reference sequence). The CDR3 region is CAWRGGRFSYNEQFF. Using reference TRBV30 and TRBJ2-1 for the parts outside the CDR3, the full variable domain is SQTIHQWPATLVQPVGSPLSLECTVEGTSNPNLYWYRQAAGRGLQLLFYSVGIGQISSEVPQNLSASRPQDRQFILSSKKLLLSDSGFYLCAWRGGRFSYNEQFFGPGTRLTVL.

The V call is TRBV7-2, the J call TRBJ2-7. This CDR3 is 15 amino acids long. CDR1 is SGHTA and CDR2 is FQGNSA in the germline V gene. CDR3: CASSLESTLSYEQYF.

The chain uses TRBV7-9 and TRBJ1-2; TCRdb proposes TRBD1, but this gene call is untestable without DNA. Germline lookup yields CDR1 SEHNR and CDR2 FQNEAQ (reference sequence). This CDR3 has 14 amino acids. The CDR3: CASSLSGRHYGYTF.